Listed below are T cell receptor beta chains from one sample, sequenced in a study of glioma-infiltrating T cells. TCRdb fed the multiplex PCR reads into MiXCR, producing one record per CDR3 protein. The data show around 190,000 distinct CDR3 sequences, under 55% seen once. The specimen sequenced was glioma tissue, nonneoplastic brain tissue, or PBMCs (not recorded which). All receptors come from a human donor with low-grade glioma or glioblastoma, undergoing nonglioma brain surgery, or in good health (not recorded which). Both conserved end residues are part of each CDR3. Fields, in order: clone size, J gene, V gene, CDR3 length, D gene, CDR3 DNA, CDR3 protein. A D gene is named only where the DNA matches it firmly. Size is omitted from some rows. Given values are once, few, many or a class for expanded clones.

>.|TRBJ2-1|TRBV5-4|14|TRBD2
TGTGCCAGCAGGACCGGGACTAGCGTCGGTGAGCAGTTCTTC
CASRTGTSVGEQFF
>.|TRBJ2-3|TRBV7-9|13|.
TGTGCCAGCAGCTTAATGGGGCAAGATACGCAGTATTTT
CASSLMGQDTQYF
>many|TRBJ2-7|TRBV27|12|.
TGTGCCACTCGGACGGTCCCCTACGAGCAGTACTTC
CATRTVPYEQYF
>.|TRBJ2-3|TRBV4-1|16|.
TGCGCCAGCAGCCAAGATAATAGCGTGGTTACAGATACGCAGTATTTT
CASSQDNSVVTDTQYF
>.|TRBJ2-5|TRBV6-1|14|TRBD1
TGTGCCAGCAGCAGACGACAGGGGATCGAGACCCAGTACTTC
CASSRRQGIETQYF
>few|TRBJ2-1|TRBV7-9|13|.
TGTGCCAGCAGCCCGGGCCCATTGGGGCGGCAGTTCTTC
CASSPGPLGRQFF
>many|TRBJ1-5|TRBV4-1|14|TRBD1
TGCGCCAGCAGCCACGACAGGGCGGATCAGCCCCAGCATTTT
CASSHDRADQPQHF
>.|TRBJ2-1|TRBV30|15|TRBD2
TGTGCCTGGAGTCCTACACTAGCGGGAGTCAATGAGCAGTTCTTC
CAWSPTLAGVNEQFF
>few|TRBJ2-1|TRBV28|15|TRBD2
TGTGCCAGCAGTTTTGTCGGGGGGACCTACAATGAGCAGTTCTTC
CASSFVGGTYNEQFF
>.|TRBJ2-7|TRBV10-2|14|.
TGCGCCAGCAGGACCATTCTCGGGACCTACGAGCAGTACTTC
CASRTILGTYEQYF
>few|TRBJ2-3|TRBV7-2|15|.
TGTGCCAGCGGACTTAGCGGAGACGAGACAGATACGCAGTATTTT
CASGLSGDETDTQYF
>.|TRBJ2-1|TRBV29-1|11|.
TGCAGCGTTGAGTTTATGGGCAAGCAGTTCTTC
CSVEFMGKQFF
>many|TRBJ2-7|TRBV6-1|17|TRBD1
TGTGCCAGCAGTTCAGGGGGTACCGGCGCGATACACTACGAGCAGTACTTC
CASSSGGTGAIHYEQYF
>.|TRBJ2-5|TRBV11-2|14|.
TGTGCCAGCAGCTTAGCAGGCTTACAAGAGACCCAGTACTTC
CASSLAGLQETQYF
>many|TRBJ2-7|TRBV24-1|14|TRBD2
TGTGCCACCAGTGATTCGGGAGGGGGACACGAGCAGTACTTC
CATSDSGGGHEQYF
>few|TRBJ2-7|TRBV18|15|.
TGTGCCAGCTCACCGCCGACAACTGTCTCCTACGAGCAGTACTTC
CASSPPTTVSYEQYF
>many|TRBJ1-1|TRBV6-6|13|.
TGTGCCAGCAGTTACCCCAGTGGAACTGAAGCTTTCTTT
CASSYPSGTEAFF
>.|TRBJ1-3|TRBV28|15|.
TGTGCCAGCAGTTCCATACAAGTGGAGATGTACACCATATATTTT
CASSSIQVEMYTIYF
>.|TRBJ2-7|TRBV4-2|12|.
TGTGCCAGCAGCGCGGACAACTACGAGCAGTACTTC
CASSADNYEQYF
>.|TRBJ1-5|TRBV5-4|15|.
TGTGCCAGCAGCTTGGACGGTCCGTCGAATCAGCCCCAGCATTTT
CASSLDGPSNQPQHF
>many|TRBJ2-5|TRBV20-1|13|TRBD1
TGCAGTGCTCGGACAGGGGGGCAAGAGACCCAGTACTTC
CSARTGGQETQYF
>.|TRBJ1-5|TRBV6-1|13|.
TGTGCCAGCAGTACAGGAAGCAATCAGCCCAAGAATTTT
CASSTGSNQPKNF
>many|TRBJ2-7|TRBV6-1|15|TRBD2
TGTGCCAGCAGTAAGAAGCGGGAGAACTCCTACGAGCAGTACTTC
CASSKKRENSYEQYF
>.|TRBJ2-3|TRBV15|15|.
TGTGCCACCAGCAGTCGTTCTAGAGGGATTGATAAGCAGTATTTT
CATSSRSRGIDKQYF
>few|TRBJ1-1|TRBV12-3/TRBV12-4|14|.
TGTGCCAGCAGTTACCTGACCCTGAACACTGAAGCTTTCTTT
CASSYLTLNTEAFF
>many|TRBJ2-7|TRBV20-1|14|TRBD2
TGCAGTGCTAGAGATGGCGGGAGCCACTACGAGCAGTACTTC
CSARDGGSHYEQYF
>few|TRBJ2-1|TRBV24-1|15|TRBD2
TGTGCCACCAGTGATTCTAGCGGGAGAGTCAATGAGCAGTTCTTC
CATSDSSGRVNEQFF
>many|TRBJ2-1|TRBV6-1|13|.
TGTGCCAGCAGTGAAGGACGCGTCAATGAGCAGTTCTTC
CASSEGRVNEQFF
>many|TRBJ1-1|TRBV2|16|.
TGTGCCAGCAGTGAAGGTCGGGCAGGTTTGAACACTGAAGCTTTCTTT
CASSEGRAGLNTEAFF
>.|TRBJ2-5|TRBV20-1|15|.
TGCAGTGCTAGAGATATTGCTGGAGAGGGGGAGACCCAGTACTTC
CSARDIAGEGETQYF
>many|TRBJ2-7|TRBV7-6|13|TRBD2
TGTGCCAGCGGGGGGGTGGAGCTCTACGAGCAGTACTTC
CASGGVELYEQYF
>many|TRBJ2-5|TRBV28|15|TRBD1
TGTGCCAGCAGTTTGAGGACAGGGGGCCGAGAGACCCAGTACTTC
CASSLRTGGRETQYF
>many|TRBJ1-2|TRBV2|12|TRBD1
TGTGCCAGCGGGACAGGAGGACGAGGCTACACCTTC
CASGTGGRGYTF
>.|TRBJ2-3|TRBV5-8|15|TRBD2
TGTGCCAGCAGACCGGAAAAGAGCGGGACGGCTACGCAGTATTTT
CASRPEKSGTATQYF
>.|TRBJ2-7|TRBV28|12|.
TGTTCCAGCAGTTTTTGGTGGAGGGAGCAGTACTTC
CSSSFWWREQYF
>many|TRBJ1-1|TRBV28|16|.
TGTGCCAGCAGTTACTTAGGTCGGAATTCGAACACTGAAGCTTTCTTT
CASSYLGRNSNTEAFF
>once|TRBJ1-5|TRBV19|14|TRBD1
TGTGCCAGTAGTATGACAGGGGGCCAACAGCACCAGCATTTT
CASSMTGGQQHQHF
>few|TRBJ1-1|TRBV24-1|9|.
TGTGCCACCAGTGACAGGATCACCTTT
CATSDRITF
>.|TRBJ2-7|TRBV12-3/TRBV12-4|14|TRBD1
TGTGCCAGCAGTTTAGGAGGGACAGGGAACGAGCAGTACTTC
CASSLGGTGNEQYF
>.|TRBJ1-1|TRBV29-1|13|TRBD1
TGCAGCGCCCGGACAGGGGGGAACACTGAAGCTTTCTTT
CSARTGGNTEAFF
>many|TRBJ2-1|TRBV2|15|TRBD2
TGTGCCAGCAGTGTCTCTAGCGGGTCCTACAATGAGCAGTTCTTC
CASSVSSGSYNEQFF
>.|TRBJ2-3|TRBV29-1|13|.
TGCAGCGTTGAAGAGTTAGCTACAGATACGCAGTATTTT
CSVEELATDTQYF
>.|TRBJ1-3|TRBV15|16|.
TGTGCCACCAGAAGAGATAGAGGCAACTATGGAAACACCATATATTTT
CATRRDRGNYGNTIYF
>few|TRBJ2-1|TRBV18|15|.
TGTGCCAGCTCACCACTACCTTACACTTACAATGAGCAGTTCTTC
CASSPLPYTYNEQFF
>many|TRBJ1-3|TRBV7-8|13|.
TGTGCCAGCAGCTTAGCGGGGGGAAACACCATATATTTT
CASSLAGGNTIYF
>many|TRBJ2-5|TRBV7-9|12|.
TGTGCCAGCAATATAGGGAAAGAGACCCAGTACTTC
CASNIGKETQYF
>.|TRBJ2-1|TRBV28|19|TRBD2
TGTGCCAGCACTTTTTTTAGGTACCCGACTAGCGGGATGTCCGATGAGCAGTTCTTC
CASTFFRYPTSGMSDEQFF
>many|TRBJ2-7|TRBV7-2|15|.
TGTGCCAGCAGCTACAGGGGAGGCGTAGGCTACGAGCAGTACTTC
CASSYRGGVGYEQYF
>many|TRBJ2-1|TRBV28|15|.
TGTGCCAGCGATAGCCTGGACAGCTCCTACAATGAGCAGTTCTTC
CASDSLDSSYNEQFF
>.|TRBJ1-1|TRBV4-2|12|.
TGTGCCAGCAGCCACTGGGAGAATGAAGCTTTCTTT
CASSHWENEAFF
>.|TRBJ1-4|TRBV29-1|12|TRBD1
TGCAGCGTTGGGACAGGGGGGGAAAAACTGTTTTTT
CSVGTGGEKLFF
>once|TRBJ2-3|TRBV20-1|16|.
TGCAGTGCTAGAGATTACAGGGGGGAGGGCCCAGATACGCAGTATTTT
CSARDYRGEGPDTQYF
>.|TRBJ2-1|TRBV18|19|TRBD2
TGTGCCAGCTCACGGACTAGCGGGAGGGCCGAATGGCCCTACAATGAGCAGTTCTTC
CASSRTSGRAEWPYNEQFF
>.|TRBJ1-5|TRBV19|11|.
TGTGCCAGTAGTTCAGGGAAACACCAACATTTT
CASSSGKHQHF
>.|TRBJ2-1|TRBV3-1|16|.
TGTGCCAGCAGCCAAGGGTGGGAGCGCTCCTACAATGAGCAGTTCTTC
CASSQGWERSYNEQFF
>.|TRBJ2-7|TRBV20-1|16|.
TGCAGTGCGCCAGGCCCCCGGGGTAGGGATGGTGGGGAGCAGTACTTC
CSAPGPRGRDGGEQYF
>.|TRBJ1-6|TRBV28|11|.
TGTGCCAGCAGTTTACGGGGACCCCTCCACTTT
CASSLRGPLHF
>many|TRBJ2-5|TRBV5-4|14|TRBD1
TGTGCCAGCAGCACAGGACAGGGACAAGAGACCCAGTACTTC
CASSTGQGQETQYF
>.|TRBJ2-3|TRBV29-1|17|.
TGCAGCGTTGAAGGAAGGACAGCACCCTTTAGCACAGATACGCAGTATTTT
CSVEGRTAPFSTDTQYF